What follows is one TCR beta chain and its context. Its cognate antigen has yet to be identified. There are no base qualities to consult, and no much larger clone falls within one base. This entry belongs to a study of cytomegalovirus exposure and HLA in healthy donors (dated by TCRdb to 2017 to 2019). General notes on the study: An earlier analysis of more than 550 of the donors reported 276 Gb of sequence data and 117 million unique TCR beta sequences obtained from around 190 million T cells. All discovery cohort repertoires had been generated using a single sequencing platform. A later genetic analysis used genome-wide SNP genotypes for about 65% of the 666 donors, treating that subset as a discovery cohort. A later analysis re-analyzed previously published TCR beta repertoires from several hundred donors and added high-resolution HLA genotyping to study TCR occurrence patterns. The T cell repertoires of 670 or so subjects were profiled by immunosequencing and related to cytomegalovirus serostatus. The study aimed to test whether signatures of past pathogen exposure could be identified by cataloging public T cell receptors. Among almost 400 genotyped donors of the cohort, an average of roughly 240,000 unique TCR beta nucleotide sequences were sequenced per donor, around a sixth of them non-productive. A separate validation cohort of roughly 130 different subjects was used in addition to the approximately 640-subject first cohort. The number of donors typed differed by locus, with 629-630 for A, B, C, DRB1 and DQB1, about 500 for DQA1, under 610 for DPA1, and around 460 for DPB1. The genetic ancestry cluster associated with self-reported Caucasian donors included 80% to 90% of the 350 to 500 genotyped donors. Rather than using new phenotypic data, the later analysis identified candidate immune exposures from TCR beta sequences and from how often those sequences occurred across donors. Class I and class II HLA loci were covered by the typing at four-digit resolution. Around 320 gigabases of sequencing data and tens of millions of unique TCR sequences were included in an early release covering about 600 HLA-typed donors. Alongside the repertoire data, information on donor age, sex, ethnicity and CMV serostatus was compiled. Four to six DR-DQ haplotypes were handled as single units for association and clustering because linkage in the cohort was strong. An earlier analysis of around 640 of the donors used high-throughput TCR beta sequencing to judge whether each TCR beta V gene segment behaved as functional or pseudogenic. To predict cytomegalovirus infection status, the study combined high-throughput TCR immunosequencing, statistical association of individual TCRs with disease status, and machine learning. The study at large found these results: The study gave a list of under 200 TCR beta chains associated with cytomegalovirus. Most CMV-associated TCR beta chains appeared to be HLA-restricted in a later analysis, and the HLA associations seemed to be driven largely by CMV exposure. An earlier analysis of approximately 500 of the donors showed that most TCR beta V segments appeared in productive rearrangements either about 87% or about 30% of the time, which broadly matched IMGT annotations. In a later analysis, several top co-occurrence clusters were reported to appear linked to parvovirus B19, influenza, CMV and Epstein-Barr virus. Because HLA typing was missing for some donors at each locus, association tests included only the typed subset. When HLA alleles, especially DR and DQ, strongly co-occurred, TCR associations were difficult to assign to individual alleles. The classifier was reported to diagnose cytomegalovirus status with high specificity and sensitivity in both the original and validation cohorts. In a later analysis, the rate of TCR association differed among HLA loci, with DRB1 alleles having the most associated TCRs and HLA-C alleles having the fewest. The only immune exposure information available for the cohort was CMV serostatus. Sequencing depth was assumed to be roughly uniform across donors in the presence/absence analyses, though that assumption may not hold. While some public TCRs were present in many individuals, most TCR sequences turned up only very rarely across donors. Compared with equally common non-associated chains, HLA-associated TCR beta chains in a later analysis were more clonally expanded and had lower generation probabilities. In a later analysis, some 18,000 TCR beta sequences were associated with specific HLA alleles at a false discovery rate of 0.05. A group of highly shared sequence variants was considered likely to be a technical artifact of the sequencing pipeline. According to a later genetic analysis, donors in an Asian-associated ancestry cluster had fewer N-insertions in productive TCRs than the approximately 670-donor mean. Three of the identified cytomegalovirus-associated TCR beta chains were confirmed in vitro to be specific for cytomegalovirus antigens. Only TCR beta chains were sequenced in this cohort, and the absence of alpha or paired-chain data limited detectable features. Some IMGT-functional V segments, including TRBV6-2 and TRBV6-3, could not be distinguished by the 87-base-pair reads and were therefore excluded. A further reported finding was that TCR beta sequences accurately predicted the HLA-A and HLA-B alleles for most subjects in the first cohort. The earlier analysis of almost 600 of the donors excluded roughly 17 rarely observed V segments, including chromosome 9 orphons, because counts were too low. An association between a missense DCLRE1C variant and V-gene and J-gene trimming of TCR beta chains was found in a later genetic analysis and replicated in an independent cohort. Linkage disequilibrium might explain the correlated functional status among segregating V segments, but an unknown experimental factor could not be excluded. According to the authors, the approach could potentially be generalized to other disease states and immunological phenotypes.

The library was produced with the immunoSEQ multiplex PCR assay. The multiplex PCR relied on a mix of 60 forward primers for TCR Vbeta segments and 13 reverse primers for TCR Jbeta segments. A multiplex PCR assay on genomic DNA amplified the CDR3 region of rearranged TCR beta genes. Amplified TCR beta libraries were sequenced as 87-base-pair reads on the Illumina HiSeq System. For the original study's pipeline: Across the 700 or so repertoires, a later analysis counted tens of millions of unique TCR beta chains, some 11 million of which were shared by at least two donors. Raw reads were error-corrected and collapsed into unique sequences by a nearest-neighbor algorithm in which closely related sequences were merged to remove PCR and sequencing errors. Alignment of CDR3 sequences to IMGT reference sequences was used to assign V, D and J gene segments. For a sequence to be retained, at least a six-nucleotide match to both a V gene segment and a J gene segment was required. A rearrangement was called productive if the CDR3 had no stop codons and remained in frame with V and J, and every other rearrangement was called non-productive. Following IMGT convention, CDR3 was defined as the stretch from the second conserved V-encoded cysteine to the conserved J-encoded phenylalanine. The earlier analysis of fewer than 700 of the donors excluded sequences that lacked an unambiguous match to a single V gene segment. An earlier analysis of under 750 of the donors called V segments functional above 56.7% productive rearrangements and segregating when the between-donor standard deviation exceeded 5%. A statistical classification framework was developed to diagnose cytomegalovirus status using the catalog of TCR beta chain sequences. V and J gene assignment, in a later analysis, came from comparing TCR nucleotide sequences with IMGT/GENE-DB human TR gene sequences. A later analysis assigned CDR3 sequences and most-parsimonious VDJ recombination scenarios with the TCRdist pipeline. In a later analysis, each TCR beta chain was defined by its CDR3 amino acid sequence together with its V-gene family, and reads lacking a unique V-gene family were excluded. To address suspected cross-contamination and a sequencing artifact, a later analysis removed under 600 highly shared, low-generation-probability nucleotide sequences. For each public chain, a later analysis derived a clonal expansion index from normalized ranks of inferred template counts within each repertoire. In a later analysis, generation probabilities were computed using a VDJ recombination model fitted to out-of-frame rearrangements, and the results were checked against IGoR. A later analysis scored TCR-TCR, TCR-HLA and TCR-CMV co-occurrence with hypergeometric tests, applying a repertoire-size bias correction to TCR pairs. In a later analysis, false discovery rates were estimated by permuting HLA or CMV assignments 20 times. In a later analysis, co-occurring TCRs were grouped with DBSCAN, and TCRdist sequence similarity was added when clustering was performed within HLA-allele-positive subsets. Repertoires with fewer than 30,000 or more than 120,000 public chains, plus five repertoires with anomalous nucleotide sharing, were excluded from co-occurrence clustering. The table was pulled from immuneACCESS by TCRdb, which kept in-frame rearrangements only. Such tables lose some clones; where checked, under half of the loss comes from unresolved V genes, and the rest has no known cause. That table is the source of V, J and clone size, and D and trimming were worked out from the DNA. A total of roughly 200,000 clones appear in this sample, roughly 90% of them only once. Jointly, the top ten make up roughly 0.33% of the sample.

In total, about 650 healthy bone marrow donors made up the cohort. At the time of sampling, every cohort member was nominally healthy, though immune exposures that went unrecorded were likely present. The donor tested CMV seronegative, placing the donor among the 350 to 400 seronegative members of the cohort. Each donor provided a peripheral blood sample, and peripheral blood mononuclear cells were used for TCR beta sequencing. Genomic DNA extraction from the blood cell samples was performed with the Qiagen DNeasy Blood Extraction Kit. Per the germline V gene, SNHLY is the CDR1 and FYNNEI is the CDR2. From cysteine to phenylalanine, the CDR3 is 14 amino acids long. The CDR3 DNA has 42 bases and is translated from base 1. V is shortened by 6 bases, J by 3 bases, and the region joining them spans 11 bases.

This sequence uses TRBV2 and TRBJ2-2; the D gene is perhaps TRBD2, on 5 matching bases. Sequenced: PBMCs. The clonotype was recovered from a woman in her 30s in good health and CMV-seronegative. The CDR3 here reads CASRGGSYTGELFF. In nucleotide form, the sequence is TGTGCCAGCAGAGGAGGCAGTTACACCGGGGAGCTGTTTTTT.